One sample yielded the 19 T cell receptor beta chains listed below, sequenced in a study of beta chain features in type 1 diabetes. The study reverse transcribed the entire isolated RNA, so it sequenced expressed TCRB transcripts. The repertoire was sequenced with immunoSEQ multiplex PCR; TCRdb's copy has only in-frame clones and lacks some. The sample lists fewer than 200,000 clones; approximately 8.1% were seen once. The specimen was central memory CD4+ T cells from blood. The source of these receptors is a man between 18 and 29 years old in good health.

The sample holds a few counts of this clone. CDR3 sequence (DNA): TGTGCCAGCAGTTTCGTTTTCCTGAGGATAGCGGGAGCAGGGGCAGATACGCAGTATTTT. It yields the protein CASSFVFLRIAGAGADTQYF. The gene calls are TRBV28 and TRBJ2-3, with 9 bases lining up with TRBD2. With 3 bases clipped from V and 4 bases from J, the junction kept 20 bases outside the gene matches. The germline gives CDR1 MDHEN, CDR2 SYDVKM. The CDR3 has 20 amino acids.

This CDR3 is CASSEMVAGGYEQYF. CDR3 DNA: TGTGCCAGCAGTGAAATGGTAGCGGGGGGGTACGAGCAGTACTTC. The V gene is TRBV2, the J gene TRBJ2-7; 11 positions agree with TRBD2. This CDR3 comprises 15 residues. J was trimmed by 4 bases and V by 2 bases; bases with no gene match: 4. Germline CDR1 SNHLY, CDR2 FYNNEI.

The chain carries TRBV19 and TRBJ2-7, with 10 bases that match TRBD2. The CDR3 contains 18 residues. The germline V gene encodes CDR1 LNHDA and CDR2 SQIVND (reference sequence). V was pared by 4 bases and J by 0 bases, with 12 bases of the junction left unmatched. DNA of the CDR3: TGTGCCAGTAGTAGGAACCTAGCGGGGGCCGACAGCTCCTACGAGCAGTACTTC. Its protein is CASSRNLAGADSSYEQYF.

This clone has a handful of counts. In DNA, the CDR3 is TGCGCCAGCAGCTTGGAGGGGCTGAACACTGAAGCTTTCTTT. It translates to CASSLEGLNTEAFF. The chain carries TRBV5-1 and TRBJ1-1; D may be TRBD1 (5 bases). Trimming stripped 0 bases from V and 0 bases from J, with 6 bases between. CDR1 and CDR2 from the germline V gene are SGHRS and YFSETQ. The CDR3 sequence is 14 residues long.

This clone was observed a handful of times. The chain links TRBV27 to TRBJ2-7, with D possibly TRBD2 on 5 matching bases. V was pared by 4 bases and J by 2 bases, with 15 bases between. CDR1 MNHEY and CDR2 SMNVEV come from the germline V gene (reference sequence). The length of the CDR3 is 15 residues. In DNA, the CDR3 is TGTGCCAGCAGTTCCATTACGGGATCTACCTACGAGCAGTACTTC. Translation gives CASSSITGSTYEQYF.

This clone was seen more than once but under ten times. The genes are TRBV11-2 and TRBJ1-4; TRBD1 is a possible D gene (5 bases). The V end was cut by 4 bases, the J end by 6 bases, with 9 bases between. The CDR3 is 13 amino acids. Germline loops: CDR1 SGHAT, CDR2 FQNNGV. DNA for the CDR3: TGTGCCAGCAGCTGGGGACTGGATGAAAAACTGTTTTTT. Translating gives CASSWGLDEKLFF.

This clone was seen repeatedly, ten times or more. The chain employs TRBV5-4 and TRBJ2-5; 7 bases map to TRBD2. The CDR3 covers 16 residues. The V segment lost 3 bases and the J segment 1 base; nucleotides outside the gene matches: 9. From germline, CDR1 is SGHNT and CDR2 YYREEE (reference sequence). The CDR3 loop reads CASSSKGGSIQETQYF. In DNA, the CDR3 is TGTGCCAGCAGCTCGAAAGGCGGGAGCATCCAAGAGACCCAGTACTTC.

In DNA form, the CDR3 reads TGTGCCAGCAGCTTCCGGGACAGGGTCGTTGATACGCAGTATTTT. Protein: CASSFRDRVVDTQYF. The chain joins TRBV2 to TRBJ2-3; 9 bases agree with TRBD1. The V gene end was trimmed by 6 bases and the J gene end by 6 bases; junction bases not matched to a gene: 10. Germline values: CDR1 SNHLY, CDR2 FYNNEI. CDR3 length: 15 residues.

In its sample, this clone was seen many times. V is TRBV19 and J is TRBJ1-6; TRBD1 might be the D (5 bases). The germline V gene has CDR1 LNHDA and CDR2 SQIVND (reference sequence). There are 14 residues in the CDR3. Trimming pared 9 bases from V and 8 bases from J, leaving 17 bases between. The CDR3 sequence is CASRQSGGDSPLHF. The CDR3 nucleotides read TGTGCCAGCAGACAGTCAGGTGGAGATTCACCCCTCCACTTT.

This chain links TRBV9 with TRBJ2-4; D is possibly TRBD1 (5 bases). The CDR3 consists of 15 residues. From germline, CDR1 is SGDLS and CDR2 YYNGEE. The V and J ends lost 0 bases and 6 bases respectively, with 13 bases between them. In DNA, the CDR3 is TGTGCCAGCAGCGTAGCTGAAAAGGGGCGAAACATTCAGTACTTC. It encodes CASSVAEKGRNIQYF.

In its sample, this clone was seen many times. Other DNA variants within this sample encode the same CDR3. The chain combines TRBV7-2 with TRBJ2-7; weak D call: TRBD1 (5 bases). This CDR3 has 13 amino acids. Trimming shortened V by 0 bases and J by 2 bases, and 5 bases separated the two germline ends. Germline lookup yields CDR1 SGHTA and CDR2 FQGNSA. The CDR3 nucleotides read TGTGCCAGCAGCTTAGCAGGGGCCTACGAGCAGTACTTC. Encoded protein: CASSLAGAYEQYF.

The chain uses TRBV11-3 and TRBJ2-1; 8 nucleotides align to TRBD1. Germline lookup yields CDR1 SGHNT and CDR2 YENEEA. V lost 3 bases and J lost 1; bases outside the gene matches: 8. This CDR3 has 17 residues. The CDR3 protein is CASSFAGGGFSYNEQFF. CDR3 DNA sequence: TGTGCCAGCAGCTTCGCAGGGGGCGGTTTTTCCTACAATGAGCAGTTCTTC.

CDR3 residues: CASSQRGKSYEQYF. CDR3 nucleotides: TGCGCCAGCAGCCAACGGGGAAAGTCCTACGAGCAGTACTTC. This chain connects TRBV4-3 to TRBJ2-7; possible D gene TRBD2, 5 bases. V gave up 2 bases and J gave up 1 base, with 9 bases separating them. The CDR3 runs to 14 residues. The germline V gene has CDR1 LGHNA and CDR2 YSLEER.

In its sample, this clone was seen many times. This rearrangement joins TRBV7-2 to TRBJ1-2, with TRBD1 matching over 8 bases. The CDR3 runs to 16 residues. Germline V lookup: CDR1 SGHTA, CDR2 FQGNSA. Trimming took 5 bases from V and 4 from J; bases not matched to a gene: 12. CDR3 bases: TGTGCCAGCAGCACGAACCAGGGGGCGCGTGGCTATGGCTACACCTTC. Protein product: CASSTNQGARGYGYTF. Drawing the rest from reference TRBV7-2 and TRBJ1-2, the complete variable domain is GAGVSQSPSNKVTEKGKDVELRCDPISGHTALYWYRQSLGQGLEFLIYFQGNSAPDKSGLPSDRFSAERTGGSVSTLTIQRTQQEDSAVYLCASSTNQGARGYGYTFGSGTRLTVV.

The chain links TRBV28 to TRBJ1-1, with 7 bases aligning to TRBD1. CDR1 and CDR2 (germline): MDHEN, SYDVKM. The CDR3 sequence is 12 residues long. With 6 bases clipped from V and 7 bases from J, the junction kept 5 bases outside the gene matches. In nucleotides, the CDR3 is TGTGCCAGCAGGGGACAGTGGCGTGAAGCTTTCTTT. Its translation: CASRGQWREAFF. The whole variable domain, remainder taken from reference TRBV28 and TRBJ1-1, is DVKVTQSSRYLVKRTGEKVFLECVQDMDHENMFWYRQDPGLGLRLIYFSYDVKMKEKGDIPEGYSVSREKKERFSLILESASTNQTSMYLCASRGQWREAFFGQGTRLTVV.

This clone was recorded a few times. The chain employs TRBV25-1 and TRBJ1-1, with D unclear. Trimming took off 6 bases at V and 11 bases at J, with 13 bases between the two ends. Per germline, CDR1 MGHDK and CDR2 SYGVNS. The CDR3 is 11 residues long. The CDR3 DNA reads TGTGCCAGCAGGGAGAGCATCACGGCTTTCTTT. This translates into CASRESITAFF.

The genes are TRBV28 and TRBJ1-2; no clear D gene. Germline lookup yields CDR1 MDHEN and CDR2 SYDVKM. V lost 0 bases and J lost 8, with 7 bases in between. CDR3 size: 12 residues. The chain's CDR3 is CASSLWAEGYTF. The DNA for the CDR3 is TGTGCCAGCAGTTTATGGGCGGAGGGCTACACCTTC.

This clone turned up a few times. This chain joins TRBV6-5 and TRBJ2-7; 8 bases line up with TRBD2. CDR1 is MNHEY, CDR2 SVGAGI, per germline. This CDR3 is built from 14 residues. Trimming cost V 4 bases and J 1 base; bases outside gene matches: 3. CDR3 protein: CASSLASGSYEQYF. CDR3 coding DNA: TGTGCCAGCAGTTTGGCTAGCGGGTCCTACGAGCAGTACTTC.

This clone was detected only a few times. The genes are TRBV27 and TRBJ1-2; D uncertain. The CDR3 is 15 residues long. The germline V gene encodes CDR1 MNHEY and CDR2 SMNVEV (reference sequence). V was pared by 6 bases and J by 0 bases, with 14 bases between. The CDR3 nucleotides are TGTGCCAGCAGGCCAAGAAGCCAAGCTAACTATGGCTACACCTTC. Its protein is CASRPRSQANYGYTF.